This passage covers 8 T cell receptor beta chains from one sample sequenced in a study of long-term antiretroviral therapy in people with HIV (dated by TCRdb to between 2020 and 2023). The immunoSEQ hsTCRB v3.0 assay was used at survey level resolution to sequence the TRB variable region. Drawn from immuneACCESS, this table holds only the in-frame rearrangements with V and J called that TCRdb kept. Clones are partly lost; checked studies trace under half to an unresolved V gene and leave the rest unexplained. The sample includes about 24,000 clones, with around 84% observed a single time. Approximately 5.7% of the sample belongs to the ten largest clones. The sample in question was unsorted PBMCs, obtained 4.4 years after starting antiretroviral therapy. The receptors here all came from a man aged 30-40 years with HIV.

The rearrangement links TRBV7-9 to TRBJ2-4; tentatively, D is TRBD1 (6 bases). The germline V gene encodes CDR1 SEHNR and CDR2 FQNEAQ (reference sequence). The CDR3 contains 15 residues. V was shortened by 1 base and J by 3 bases, with 10 bases between the two germline ends. Here the CDR3 DNA reads TGTGCCAGCAGCTTAGACAGGGCTGACAAAAACATTCAGTACTTC. It codes for CASSLDRADKNIQYF.

V usage is TRBV6-5 and J usage is TRBJ2-7, with 7 nucleotides matching TRBD2. CDR3 length equals 15 residues. The V gene end was trimmed by 0 bases and the J gene end by 3 bases; junction bases not matched to a gene: 5. Germline-derived CDR1 and CDR2 are MNHEY and SVGAGI. The CDR3 loop is CASSYSGGSYYEQYF. As DNA, the CDR3 is TGTGCCAGCAGTTACTCAGGCGGGAGTTACTACGAGCAGTACTTC.

This clone has a single count. This rearrangement joins TRBV27 to TRBJ1-1, with TRBD1 identical over 8 bases. With 4 bases clipped from V and 2 bases from J, the junction kept 15 bases outside the gene matches. There are 18 residues in the CDR3. Germline lookup yields CDR1 MNHEY and CDR2 SMNVEV (reference sequence). CDR3 in DNA: TGTGCCAGCAGTTCCCACAATCCGACAGGGGACCTAAACACTGAAGCTTTCTTT. It encodes CASSSHNPTGDLNTEAFF.

The gene calls are TRBV4-1 and TRBJ2-7; D is perhaps TRBD1 (5 bases). V dropped 1 base and J dropped 3 bases, with 7 bases sitting between them. Germline V CDR1 and CDR2: MGHRA, YSYEKL. This CDR3 region has 13 residues. CDR3 sequence reads: CASSQGDSYEQYF. CDR3 bases: TGCGCCAGCAGCCAAGGCGACAGCTACGAGCAGTACTTC.

This clone has more than one count but fewer than ten. The chain links TRBV5-4 to TRBJ1-4; no reliable D call. V gave up 4 bases and J gave up 7 bases, with 11 bases separating them. Germline CDR1 and CDR2: SGHNT and YYREEE (reference sequence). The CDR3 is 13 residues long. This chain's CDR3 is CASSLAVGEKLFF. In nucleotides, the CDR3 is TGTGCCAGCAGCCTCGCGGTGGGTGAAAAACTGTTTTTT.

The rearrangement uses TRBV7-8 and TRBJ1-2; a possible D gene is TRBD1 (5 bases). Trimming removed 4 bases at V and 7 bases at J, with 13 bases between. Germline V gene data show CDR1 as SGHVS and CDR2 as FQNEAQ. The CDR3 is made up of 13 amino acids. The CDR3 here is CASSSGEDPGYTF. CDR3 bases: TGTGCCAGCAGCTCGGGGGAAGATCCTGGCTACACCTTC.

J is TRBJ1-4 and V is TRBV7-8; D uncertain. With 5 bases removed from V and 6 bases from J, the gap between germline ends came to 19 bases. The CDR3 covers 16 residues. The germline V gene has CDR1 SGHVS and CDR2 FQNEAQ. The CDR3 DNA follows: TGTGCCAGCAGCCGTTCGGACGGTTTGATCGATGAAAAACTGTTTTTT. Translation: CASSRSDGLIDEKLFF.

The V call is TRBV9, the J call TRBJ1-2; D is unresolved. Germline assignment: CDR1 SGDLS and CDR2 YYNGEE. The CDR3 runs 15 residues. V gave up 3 bases and J gave up 4 bases, with 16 bases separating them. In nucleotides, the CDR3 is TGTGCCAGCAGCGCTGGAGTTTCCTTGGCCTATGGCTACACCTTC. This codes for CASSAGVSLAYGYTF.